This paragraph covers one TCR beta chain sequence. No cognate antigen has been identified for it. One end of the junction does not line up with germline, which may come from a read error. The library was obtained by 5' RACE. The sequencing machine was an Illumina HiSeq 2500. A second PCR of roughly 6 to 11 cycles was run with a J-beta primer mix and a sample-barcoded 5' primer. A unique molecular identifier was introduced onto each TCR beta cDNA molecule by a template-switch 5' adaptor carrying 12 random nucleotides. Each sample yielded at least 2.5 million CDR3-containing paired-end reads. First-strand cDNA synthesis was performed from all RNA using the Mint cDNA synthesis kit, with priming by a TRBC-specific oligonucleotide. After uracil-DNA glycosylase treatment, a first 18-cycle PCR used universal primers M1SS and BC2_uni_R on all cDNA. The original methods were these. For normalization, 1 million high-quality reads were randomly selected from each sample, with every read carrying a distinct molecular identifier. Instead of being binned into consensus sequences, reads with shared molecular identifiers were discarded. MiTCR, run with a Q25 quality threshold and the strictest error-elimination algorithm, handled CDR3 identification, clonotype clustering and error correction. Lower-bound total TCR beta diversity was estimated with a nonparametric unseen species model using Euler transformation. In-frame beta chains were kept once TCRdb had trimmed the public reads at Q25 with fastp and called clones with MiXCR. Identical CDR3 protein sequences are pooled into one entry, listed with their most common genes and DNA. The authors' filters were not applied to this entry. The sample has about 670,000 distinct CDR3 sequences on record, under 65% of them singletons. 13% of the sample is in the top ten clones.

Including cysteine and phenylalanine, the CDR3 has 14 amino acids. Solely the CDR3 DNA is kept, with 42 bases framed from the first base. CDR1 and CDR2, looked up from the germline V gene, are SNHLY and FYNNEI. This sample was taken from a study of blood T cells in healthy people across ages (dated by TCRdb to 2014 to 2015). Study-level background: In model experiments, template switching captured about one uniquely barcoded TCR beta cDNA molecule for every two T cells. To track age-related changes in TCR beta repertoire diversity, the study relied on deep sequencing normalized with unique cDNA molecular identifiers. Donors were grouped into four age groups: young (average 16 years), middle-aged (roughly 38), aged (approximately 67) and long-lived (around 82). To avoid experimental bias, donors of different ages were randomly spread across the sequencing lanes. For two donors (one aged 18 to 29 and one aged 80 or older), the study analyzed two additional independent replicas of 1 million unique cDNA reads from the same blood draw. Findings and caveats that apply to the study as a whole: Total diversity estimates from one million sequenced T cells were considered lower bounds and underestimates. Observed TCR beta diversity per million T cells fell roughly linearly with age, and a significant reduction was already apparent by age around 39. Compared with the aged group, more naive CD4+ T cells, fewer expanded clones and increased TCR diversity were shown by the long-lived group, suggesting age selection. Because the CMV infection status of the donors was unknown, age-related changes in expanded clonotypes may potentially have been confounded. Bulk unsorted PBMC profiling prevented conclusive comparison of naive and antigen-experienced compartments. There was a strong correlation between observed TCR beta diversity and the percentage of naive T cells measured by flow cytometry.

The 39 donors, aged about 6 to 95 years, were systemically healthy Caucasian individuals from Russia. Ten milliliters of peripheral blood were drawn from each donor into EDTA-treated Vacutainer tubes. Ficoll-Paque density-gradient centrifugation was used to isolate PBMCs, with at least 6.5 million obtained per sample. Total RNA was extracted from PBMCs with Trizol reagent, with at least 5 micrograms obtained per sample. For every donor, flow cytometry on a PBMC aliquot measured the percentage of naive CD45RAhigh/CD27high T cells. The sequence is built from TRBV2 and TRBJ2-5, with the D gene uncertain. Sequencing was performed on blood. This sequence was found in a woman aged 80 or over in good health. The nucleotide sequence is TGTGCCAGCAATGAAGCGCTTCCTGGAGAGACCCAGTACTTC. Its translation reads: CASNEALPGETQYF.